These 29 T cell receptor beta chains share one sample of origin, sequenced in a study of long-term antiretroviral therapy in people with HIV (dated by TCRdb to between 2021 and 2022). The immunoSEQ hsTCRB v3.0 assay was used at survey level resolution for TRB variable region sequencing. TCRdb mirrors the immuneACCESS table, restricted to in-frame sequences. Some clones are absent from its copies; in checked studies, under half trace to an unresolved V gene, and the reason for the others is unknown. The sample has some 23,000 clones on record, 65% to 80% of them singletons. The top ten hold less than 12% of the sample. The sequences come from unsorted PBMCs, collected 1.2 years after starting antiretroviral therapy. These TCRs come from a woman aged 40 to 50 with HIV.

CDR3 amino acids: CASSIGSSSGSRNEQFF. The CDR3 DNA is TGTGCCAGTAGTATAGGCTCTTCTAGCGGGAGTCGGAATGAGCAGTTCTTC. The chain uses TRBV19 and TRBJ2-1; 10 nucleotides agree with TRBD2. CDR1 and CDR2 (germline): LNHDA, SQIVND (reference sequence). With 1 base clipped from V and 7 bases from J, the junction kept 10 bases outside the gene matches. The CDR3 runs to 17 residues.

This clone appeared a single time. The gene calls are TRBV30 and TRBJ1-1, with 8 positions matching TRBD1. Germline V gene data show CDR1 as GTSNPN and CDR2 as SVGIG (reference sequence). Trimming took 2 bases from V and 4 from J; bases not matched to a gene: 9. CDR3 length: 15 residues. In DNA form, the CDR3 reads TGTGCCTGGAGTCCAGGGACAGGCACGGGCACTGAAGCTTTCTTT. Its translation: CAWSPGTGTGTEAFF.

This clone appeared a few times. The rearrangement links TRBV19 to TRBJ1-1; D is unclear. The CDR3 has 13 residues. Germline-derived CDR1 and CDR2 are LNHDA and SQIVND (reference sequence). Trimming shortened V by 3 bases and J by 1 base, and 6 bases separated the two germline ends. The CDR3 is CASSIWRNTEAFF. The CDR3 DNA is TGTGCCAGTAGTATTTGGAGGAACACTGAAGCTTTCTTT.

The gene calls are TRBV6-6 and TRBJ2-3; no reliable D call. The germline V gene has CDR1 MNHNY and CDR2 SVGAGI (reference sequence). This CDR3 region has 13 residues. Trimming removed 2 bases at V and 10 bases at J, with 13 bases between. CDR3 residues: CASSYPDSGPQYF. In DNA, the CDR3 is TGTGCCAGCAGTTACCCCGATAGTGGTCCGCAGTATTTT.

The CDR3 DNA reads TGTGCCAGCAGCTCCCAGACTAGCGGGGATCAGTTCTTC. It encodes CASSSQTSGDQFF. This sequence joins TRBV14 and TRBJ2-1; 11 bases agree with TRBD2. Unmatched junction bases numbered 7, after V lost 5 bases and J lost 13 bases. This CDR3 has 13 residues. CDR1 and CDR2 from the germline V gene are SGHDN and FVKESK.

V and J are TRBV10-2 and TRBJ2-7; TRBD2 matches 7 bases. V dropped 3 bases and J dropped 5; count of bases not matched to a gene: 10. CDR3 length: 15 amino acids. The germline gives CDR1 WSHSY, CDR2 SAAADI. CDR3 protein: CASSERTDRGDEQYF. The CDR3, as DNA: TGCGCCAGCAGTGAACGGACGGACCGGGGGGACGAGCAGTACTTC.

The chain combines TRBV18 with TRBJ2-7; D not resolved. The germline V gene has CDR1 KGHSH and CDR2 LQKENI. The CDR3 contains 12 residues. Deletions cut 6 bases from V and 4 bases from J, with 10 bases between. The CDR3 region has the DNA TGTGCCAGCTCCCCGCAACAGTACGAGCAGTACTTC. It translates to CASSPQQYEQYF. The full variable domain, with the rest looked up from reference TRBV18 and TRBJ2-7, is NAGVMQNPRHLVRRRGQEARLRCSPMKGHSHVYWYRQLPEEGLKFMVYLQKENIIDESGMPKERFSAEFPKEGPSILRIQQVVRGDSAAYFCASSPQQYEQYFGPGTRLTVT.

This chain links TRBV5-1 with TRBJ1-1, with TRBD1 matching 7 bases. There are 16 residues in the CDR3. CDR1 SGHRS and CDR2 YFSETQ come from the germline V gene. V lost 3 bases, J lost 2 bases, and 10 bases stayed unmatched. The CDR3 sequence is CASSSLRQGGNTEAFF. In DNA form, the CDR3 reads TGCGCCAGCAGCTCACTAAGACAGGGAGGTAACACTGAAGCTTTCTTT.

This chain connects TRBV5-1 to TRBJ2-2; D unresolved. The V gene lost 2 bases and the J gene lost 4 bases, with 6 bases spanning the gap. Looked up from germline, CDR1 is SGHRS and CDR2 is YFSETQ. The CDR3 has 13 amino acids. This CDR3 is CASSFPGTGELFF. CDR3 bases: TGCGCCAGCAGCTTCCCCGGCACCGGGGAGCTGTTTTTT.

V and J are TRBV5-1 and TRBJ2-7; D perhaps matches TRBD1 (6 bases). Germline values: CDR1 SGHRS, CDR2 YFSETQ. This CDR3 has 12 amino acids. The V gene lost 2 bases and the J gene lost 4 bases, with 7 bases spanning the gap. The CDR3 DNA reads TGCGCCAGCAGCTTTGACAGGTACGAGCAGTACTTC. It translates to CASSFDRYEQYF.

The V call is TRBV10-2, the J call TRBJ2-5, with 7 bases identical to TRBD1. The CDR3 contains 14 residues. The germline V gene encodes CDR1 WSHSY and CDR2 SAAADI. J lost 7 bases, V lost 8 bases, and 13 bases had no gene match. The CDR3 sequence: CASRPGQYLGTQYF. The CDR3, as DNA: TGCGCCAGCCGGCCGGGACAGTACCTTGGGACCCAGTACTTC.

This clone was counted a single time. At the DNA level, this CDR3 is encoded by other sequences in the same sample as well. CDR3 sequence (DNA): TGTGCCAGCAGTGAACGCAGTACTGAAGCTTTCTTT. Amino acids: CASSERSTEAFF. The genes are TRBV6-1 and TRBJ1-1; D gene ambiguous. CDR1 is MNHNS and CDR2 is SASEGT in the germline V gene. CDR3 length: 12 amino acids. V dropped 2 bases and J dropped 5 bases, with 6 bases sitting between them.

The V call is TRBV7-9, the J call TRBJ2-1, with a weak D call TRBD2 (6 bases). The germline CDR1 and CDR2 sequences are SEHNR and FQNEAQ (reference sequence). Deletions cut 5 bases from V and 0 bases from J, with 11 bases between. The CDR3 has 15 residues. CDR3 sequence (DNA): TGTGCCAGCAGCCGGGACGGGAGCTCCTACAATGAGCAGTTCTTC. It codes for CASSRDGSSYNEQFF.

This clone came up once. The chain has TRBV7-9 and TRBJ2-1, with TRBD2 matching 8 bases. Trimming took 7 bases from V and 9 from J; bases not matched to a gene: 11. The CDR3 sequence is 14 residues long. Germline assignment: CDR1 SEHNR and CDR2 FQNEAQ (reference sequence). The CDR3 sequence is CASIPGGLLFEQFF. For the CDR3, the DNA is TGTGCCAGCATCCCGGGGGGGCTCCTATTTGAGCAGTTCTTC.

V and J are TRBV11-2 and TRBJ1-1; D may be TRBD1 (5 bases). The length of the CDR3 is 15 residues. With 3 bases removed from V and 3 bases from J, the gap between germline ends came to 14 bases. CDR1 and CDR2 from the germline V gene are SGHAT and FQNNGV. CDR3 sequence (DNA): TGTGCCAGCAGCTTCTCCTGGGGGGGGGACACTGAAGCTTTCTTT. Encoded protein: CASSFSWGGDTEAFF.

The J gene is TRBJ2-5, the V gene TRBV21-1. TRBV21-1 corresponds to a pseudogene. The CDR3 contains 17 residues. CDR3 sequence (DNA): TGTGCCAGCAGCAAAGAGAAGGGGGGTTTGAAGCAAGAGACCCAGTACTTC. It encodes CASSKEKGGLKQETQYF.

J is TRBJ1-1 and V is TRBV7-2, with 7 bases that match TRBD1. Germline V gives CDR1 SGHTA, CDR2 FQGNSA. J gave up 4 bases and V 2 bases, and 10 bases lay outside the gene matches. The CDR3 totals 16 residues. The CDR3 nucleotides are TGTGCCAGCAGCTTATTCACTCCAGGGGGTGGCACTGAAGCTTTCTTT. Amino acid sequence: CASSLFTPGGGTEAFF.

The gene calls are TRBV5-6 and TRBJ2-5; D perhaps matches TRBD2 (5 bases). CDR1 is SGHDT, CDR2 YYEEEE, per germline. Trimming took off 1 base at V and 2 bases at J, with 12 bases between the two ends. The CDR3 runs 15 residues. The CDR3 bases are TGTGCCAGCAGCTTGTGGCAGGACTTACAAGAGACCCAGTACTTC. It is translated as CASSLWQDLQETQYF.

The chain combines TRBV2 with TRBJ1-5; D perhaps matches TRBD1 (6 bases). V lost 5 bases and J 4 bases, leaving 9 bases between the germline ends. Germline V gives CDR1 SNHLY, CDR2 FYNNEI. This CDR3 comprises 13 residues. For the CDR3, the DNA is TGTGCCAGCAGTATCACAGGGAATCAGCCCCAGCATTTT. This sequence encodes CASSITGNQPQHF.

The chain couples TRBV6-5 to TRBJ1-1; 7 nucleotides line up with TRBD1. The CDR3 sequence is 13 residues long. The V gene's germline CDR1 is MNHEY and CDR2 SVGAGI. With 6 bases clipped from V and 1 base from J, the junction kept 2 bases outside the gene matches. CDR3 residues: CASRGQPNTEAFF. Written as DNA, the CDR3 is TGTGCCAGCAGGGGACAGCCGAACACTGAAGCTTTCTTT.

This clone was seen only a few times. V gene TRBV7-9 combines with J gene TRBJ2-7; D call uncertain. CDR1 is SEHNR, CDR2 FQNEAQ, per germline (reference sequence). Trimming shortened V by 5 bases and J by 6 bases, and 11 bases separated the two germline ends. This CDR3 has 12 amino acids. CDR3 DNA sequence: TGTGCCAGCAGCCCCCCGAATCTCGAGCAGTACTTC. It yields the protein CASSPPNLEQYF.

The chain joins TRBV10-3 to TRBJ2-1, with a weak D call TRBD1 (7 bases). The CDR3 runs to 14 residues. The germline V gene encodes CDR1 ENHRY and CDR2 SYGVKD. V lost 10 bases and J lost 4, with 17 bases in between. CDR3 nucleotide sequence: TGTGCCACCCTAGGGGGCGGGGTTTACAATGAGCAGTTCTTC. This translates into CATLGGGVYNEQFF.

The rearrangement joins TRBV13 to TRBJ1-2; D is undetermined. Trimming removed 1 base from V and 0 bases from J, with 6 bases in between. The CDR3 is 14 residues long. Germline CDR1 PRHDT, CDR2 FYEKMQ (reference sequence). CDR3 sequence: CASSLEAPNYGYTF. DNA of the CDR3: TGTGCCAGCAGCTTAGAGGCCCCTAACTATGGCTACACCTTC.

The gene calls are TRBV14 and TRBJ2-1; 10 bases are shared with TRBD2. Germline V gene lookup returns CDR1 SGHDN and CDR2 FVKESK. CDR3 length: 18 amino acids. The ends lost 0 bases at V and 10 bases at J; junction bases unmatched: 15. The CDR3 DNA follows: TGTGCCAGCAGCCAAGATGCCGGGAGGCTAGCGGGGGTAAGGGAGCAGTTCTTC. This translates into CASSQDAGRLAGVREQFF.

The rearrangement joins TRBV9 to TRBJ1-4, with TRBD1 identical over 9 bases. V lost 4 bases, J lost 6 bases, and 16 bases stayed unmatched. Germline lookup yields CDR1 SGDLS and CDR2 YYNGEE. The CDR3 is made up of 18 amino acids. Written as DNA, the CDR3 is TGTGCCAGCAGCTCTCGTCCCGGGACAGGGACGGGAGATGAAAAACTGTTTTTT. This codes for CASSSRPGTGTGDEKLFF.

This chain connects TRBV27 to TRBJ2-3, with 8 positions matching TRBD1. The ends lost 5 bases at V and 0 bases at J; junction bases unmatched: 7. The CDR3 consists of 16 residues. Per the germline V gene, CDR1 is MNHEY and CDR2 is SMNVEV (reference sequence). In DNA, the CDR3 is TGTGCCAGCAGTCAAACAGGGGGTCGGAGCACAGATACGCAGTATTTT. Protein product: CASSQTGGRSTDTQYF.

The rearrangement joins TRBV7-2 to TRBJ2-4, with TRBD1 matching over 7 bases. The CDR3 extends over 16 amino acids. CDR1 is SGHTA and CDR2 is FQGNSA in the germline V gene. Unmatched junction bases numbered 7, after V lost 5 bases and J lost 0 bases. The CDR3 region is CASSPTGAVAKNIQYF. Written as DNA, the CDR3 is TGTGCCAGCAGCCCAACAGGGGCGGTAGCCAAAAACATTCAGTACTTC. The full variable domain, with the rest looked up from reference TRBV7-2 and TRBJ2-4, is GAGVSQSPSNKVTEKGKDVELRCDPISGHTALYWYRQSLGQGLEFLIYFQGNSAPDKSGLPSDRFSAERTGGSVSTLTIQRTQQEDSAVYLCASSPTGAVAKNIQYFGAGTRLSVL.

The rearrangement links TRBV30 to TRBJ1-2; TRBD1 matches at 10 bases. The V and J ends lost 2 bases and 7 bases, in that order; junction bases with no gene match: 4. There are 13 residues in the CDR3. Germline V gene data show CDR1 as GTSNPN and CDR2 as SVGIG (reference sequence). CDR3 nucleotides: TGTGCCTGGAGTATAGGGACAGGGGTTGGCTACACCTTC. It specifies CAWSIGTGVGYTF.

The rearrangement links TRBV11-3 to TRBJ1-2; D uncertain. CDR1 and CDR2 from the germline V gene are SGHNT and YENEEA. The V and J ends lost 1 base and 8 bases respectively, with 14 bases between them. This CDR3 contains 14 residues. Written as DNA, the CDR3 is TGTGCCAGCAGCTTAGCGGCGGACCGTGACGGCTACACCTTC. Amino acids: CASSLAADRDGYTF.